These 4 T cell receptor beta chains came from one sample sequenced in a study of shared clonotypes between healthy human individuals. Assay: immunoSEQ multiplex PCR; the TCRdb copy retains only in-frame clones and omits some. Of 85,000 to 100,000 clones listed, approximately 70% are singletons. The source material was memory CD8+ T cells sorted from blood. Subset specified: CD45RO+ cells pooled with CCR7-negative TemRA cells. The receptors were sampled from a man aged 25-45 years in good health.

The CDR3 DNA is TGTGCCAGCAGCCCAGATCAAACGGGTGGCTACACCTTC. The encoded protein is CASSPDQTGGYTF. The V call is TRBV9, the J call TRBJ1-2; D call uncertain. Per the germline V gene, CDR1 is SGDLS and CDR2 is YYNGEE. The CDR3 covers 13 residues. V lost 4 bases to trimming and J lost 7 bases, with 14 bases between them.

This chain uses TRBV28 with TRBJ2-6; the match to TRBD1 covers 7 bases. CDR1 is MDHEN and CDR2 is SYDVKM in the germline V gene. V shed 4 bases and J 2 bases; nucleotides not matched to a gene: 11. The CDR3 is 18 amino acids. The CDR3 region has the DNA TGTGCCAGCAGTTCCCTAATATCCCAGGGGGCTGGGGCCAACGTCCTGACTTTC. This gives the protein CASSSLISQGAGANVLTF.

This clone has a handful of counts. The CDR3 DNA is TGTGCCAGCACGTATGGGGATGAGCAGTTCTTC. Translating gives CASTYGDEQFF. The chain combines TRBV25-1 with TRBJ2-1; D is ambiguous. The CDR3 is 11 residues long. Per germline, CDR1 MGHDK and CDR2 SYGVNS. V lost 7 bases and J lost 8, with 9 bases in between.

The chain links TRBV6-5 to TRBJ1-5, with a possible D match to TRBD1 (6 bases). The germline V and J ends were trimmed by 4 bases and 0 bases, with 10 bases remaining between them. This CDR3 is built from 15 residues. CDR1 and CDR2 (germline): MNHEY, SVGAGI. This CDR3 reads CASSSQGSSNQPQHF. CDR3 DNA sequence: TGTGCCAGCAGTTCACAGGGTAGTAGCAATCAGCCCCAGCATTTT.